Presented here are 10 T cell receptor beta chains from one specimen sequenced in a study of radiation and T cells in renal cell carcinoma. Time point described: blood 2 weeks post-SBRT. Treatment reported: 15 Gy SBRT to primary tumor, nephrectomy 4 weeks later. Generated by immunoSEQ multiplex PCR, the TCRdb table keeps only in-frame clones and is missing some. The sample holds tens of thousands of clones, about 80% seen once. This specimen consisted of blood, obtained from a patient whose treatment included radiotherapy and nephrectomy. These receptor sequences come from a woman in her seventies with renal cell carcinoma.

Only a few counts were recorded for this clone. This chain connects TRBV9 to TRBJ2-7; TRBD2 matches 9 bases. CDR3 length equals 14 residues. V lost 3 bases to trimming and J lost 4 bases; unmatched junction nucleotides: 5. The germline V gene has CDR1 SGDLS and CDR2 YYNGEE. The CDR3 coding sequence is TGTGCCAGCAGCGCGACTAGCGGCCCTTACGAGCAGTACTTC. Amino acids: CASSATSGPYEQYF.

Details on this clone: At one end the junction does not follow the germline gene, possibly because of a read error. The V call is TRBV20-1, the J call TRBJ1-6, with D possibly being TRBD1 (5 bases). This CDR3 is 11 amino acids long. Germline V gene lookup returns CDR1 DFQATT and CDR2 SNEGSKA (reference sequence). CDR3 DNA sequence: TGCAGTGCTAGAAGTCCGTTCCAAGGGGCCTTT. It translates to CSARSPFQGAF.

The J gene is TRBJ1-1, the V gene TRBV6-5, with a possible D match to TRBD1 (5 bases). Germline lookup yields CDR1 MNHEY and CDR2 SVGAGI. The V end was cut by 7 bases, the J end by 7 bases, with 13 bases between. The CDR3 has 12 residues. DNA of the CDR3: TGTGCCAGCATCCCCAGACAGCTTGAAGCTTTCTTT. Translation gives CASIPRQLEAFF.

V is TRBV6-5 and J is TRBJ1-2; TRBD1 matches at 9 bases. Germline V lookup: CDR1 MNHEY, CDR2 SVGAGI. The J segment lost 7 bases and the V segment lost 5 bases, leaving 2 bases of the junction unmatched. CDR3 length: 12 amino acids. CDR3 DNA: TGTGCCAGCAGTACGGGACAGGGTGGCTACACCTTC. It encodes CASSTGQGGYTF.

The chain joins TRBV5-1 to TRBJ1-1; D may be TRBD1 (6 bases). V lost 4 bases to trimming and J lost 4 bases, with 11 bases between them. The CDR3 consists of 13 residues. Germline V lookup: CDR1 SGHRS, CDR2 YFSETQ. The CDR3 DNA reads TGCGCCAGCAGCCTAACACAGGGCACTGAAGCTTTCTTT. Protein product: CASSLTQGTEAFF. The full variable domain, completed using reference TRBV5-1 and TRBJ1-1, is KAGVTQTPRYLIKTRGQQVTLSCSPISGHRSVSWYQQTPGQGLQFLFEYFSETQRNKGNFPGRFSGRQFSNSRSEMNVSTLELGDSALYLCASSLTQGTEAFFGQGTRLTVV.

This chain links TRBV5-1 with TRBJ2-3; no firm D call. Trimming left V 4 bases short and J 7 bases short, with 13 bases between. The CDR3 length is 13 residues. The V gene's germline CDR1 is SGHRS and CDR2 YFSETQ. CDR3 bases: TGCGCCAGCAGCGGCCCGGACGCCAATACGCAGTATTTT. Its protein product is CASSGPDANTQYF.

This clone has only a few counts. The gene calls are TRBV9 and TRBJ2-5; D gene uncertain. The V end was cut by 3 bases, the J end by 4 bases, with 13 bases between. This CDR3 comprises 14 residues. Germline CDR1 SGDLS, CDR2 YYNGEE. Here the CDR3 DNA reads TGTGCCAGCAGCGCCTTAAGGGCCTCAGAGACCCAGTACTTC. Amino acids: CASSALRASETQYF.

The chain recombines TRBV4-1 with TRBJ2-5, with 8 positions matching TRBD1. With 0 bases clipped from V and 0 bases from J, the junction kept 12 bases outside the gene matches. The V gene's germline CDR1 is MGHRA and CDR2 YSYEKL. CDR3 size: 19 residues. Here the CDR3 DNA reads TGCGCCAGCAGCCAAGAGACATTGGGGACAGGAGTATACCAAGAGACCCAGTACTTC. This encodes CASSQETLGTGVYQETQYF.

This chain connects TRBV7-7 to TRBJ2-2; D uncertain. Germline V gene data show CDR1 as SSHAT and CDR2 as FNYEAQ (reference sequence). This CDR3 is 14 amino acids long. Trimming took 6 bases from V and 3 from J, leaving 11 bases between them. This CDR3 reads CASSPGWDTGELFF. The CDR3 nucleotides read TGTGCCAGCAGTCCCGGGTGGGACACCGGGGAGCTGTTTTTT.

The rearrangement joins TRBV10-3 to TRBJ2-5; D remains unclear. Trimming took off 3 bases at V and 5 bases at J, with 13 bases between the two ends. This CDR3 is built from 14 residues. In germline, CDR1 is ENHRY, CDR2 SYGVKD. The CDR3 protein is CAISDPGPGETQYF. CDR3 coding DNA: TGTGCCATCAGTGACCCTGGCCCCGGGGAGACCCAGTACTTC.